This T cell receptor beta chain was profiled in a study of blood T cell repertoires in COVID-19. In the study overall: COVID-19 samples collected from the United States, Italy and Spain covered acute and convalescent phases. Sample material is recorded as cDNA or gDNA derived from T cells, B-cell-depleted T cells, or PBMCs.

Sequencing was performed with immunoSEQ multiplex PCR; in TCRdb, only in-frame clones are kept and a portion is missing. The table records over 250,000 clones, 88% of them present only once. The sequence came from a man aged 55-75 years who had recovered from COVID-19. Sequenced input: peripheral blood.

Written as DNA, the CDR3 is TGTGCCAGCAGCTTGAATCAGGGGAGAAGGGCCGGGGAGCTGTTTTTT. Translating it yields CASSLNQGRRAGELFF. This chain joins TRBV5-5 and TRBJ2-2; D is possibly TRBD1 (6 bases). CDR3 size: 16 residues. Germline V gives CDR1 SGHKS, CDR2 YYEKEE (reference sequence). Trimming removed 1 base at V and 6 bases at J, with 16 bases between.